This T cell receptor (beta chain) was identified in a study of chronic HIV infection and antiretroviral therapy (dated by TCRdb to the mid-2010s). Worth noting for this clonotype: There is no known antigen for this receptor. Base qualities are not recorded, but no much larger clone differs from it by a single base.

From a lookup of the germline V gene, CDR1 and CDR2 are SQVTM and ANQGSEA. The CDR3 measures 10 amino acids from cysteine to phenylalanine. Here the CDR3 DNA is all that survives: 30 bases in frame from base 1. The trim is 0 bases for V and 12 bases for J, with a gap of 7 bases between the germline ends. Library generation was performed with 5' RACE. Sequencing relied on an Illumina MiSeq. Clones were called with MiXCR by TCRdb after fastp trimmed the public reads at Q25, and only in-frame beta chains were retained. Each entry merges the rows of one CDR3 protein and shows their most common DNA and genes. The sample profile shows some 46,000 distinct CDR3 sequences; roughly 19% of them were found once. About 2.7% of the sample is in the top ten clones.

Recombination linked TRBV29-1 to TRBJ2-3; no D gene is confidently identified. This TCR came from an adult who had HIV and had not received antiretroviral therapy, or was an uninfected healthy control (not recorded which). Sequenced input: peripheral blood. The CDR3 sequence is CSVEEEFQYF. The bases read TGCAGCGTTGAAGAAGAGTTCCAGTATTTT.